This T cell receptor (beta chain) was identified during a study of OX40 agonist ivuxolimab in advanced cancers. Method: immunoSEQ multiplex PCR; TCRdb's copy keeps in-frame clones and lacks some. Of some 97,000 clones listed, more than 85% are singletons. V shed 1 base and J shed 5 bases, with 6 bases lying between them. CDR1 is SEHNR, CDR2 FQNEAQ, per germline (reference sequence). This CDR3 is built from 12 residues. The rearrangement links TRBV7-9 to TRBJ2-7; D gene ambiguous. The origin of this receptor is an adult with an advanced solid tumor such as melanoma, head and neck, liver or kidney cancer. The sample was CD4+ or CD8+ T cells sorted from blood, taken in a trial of the OX40 agonist ivuxolimab. CDR3 residues: CASSLVQNEQYF. In DNA, the CDR3 is TGTGCCAGCAGCTTAGTCCAAAACGAGCAGTACTTC.